One sample yielded the 26 T cell receptor beta chains listed below, sequenced in a study of radiotherapy plus CTLA-4 blockade in lung cancer. The method was immunoSEQ multiplex PCR; TCRdb's version includes in-frame clones alone and lacks a portion of them. The repertoire holds roughly 50,000 clones, with around 77% as singletons. The sample in question was peripheral blood, obtained from a patient treated with radiotherapy plus ipilimumab. The receptors were gathered from a human donor with non-small cell lung cancer who had stable disease on radiotherapy plus ipilimumab.

The chain is built from TRBV6-5 and TRBJ2-3; D is unclear. Germline V gives CDR1 MNHEY, CDR2 SVGAGI. The CDR3 is 12 amino acids. Trimming took off 0 bases at V and 5 bases at J, with 3 bases between the two ends. CDR3 sequence reads: CASSYSRDTQYF. CDR3 in DNA: TGTGCCAGCAGTTACTCGAGAGATACGCAGTATTTT.

V and J are TRBV7-9 and TRBJ2-1; TRBD1 matches at 7 bases. J lost 6 bases, V lost 7 bases, and 15 bases had no gene match. The CDR3 consists of 16 residues. The germline V gene has CDR1 SEHNR and CDR2 FQNEAQ (reference sequence). The CDR3 reads CASTDRDRLGVNEQFF. CDR3 coding DNA: TGTGCCAGCACAGACAGGGACCGATTAGGGGTCAATGAGCAGTTCTTC.

The chain couples TRBV6-6 to TRBJ2-2; 9 positions agree with TRBD1. The CDR3 is 16 residues long. V lost 8 bases and J lost 4; bases outside the gene matches: 11. From germline, CDR1 is MNHNY and CDR2 SVGAGI (reference sequence). The DNA for the CDR3 is TGTGCCAGCGGCGGAACAGGGGGCTGGAGCACCGGGGAGCTGTTTTTT. Translation: CASGGTGGWSTGELFF.

J is TRBJ1-2 and V is TRBV12-5, with 7 positions matching TRBD1. V lost 4 bases and J lost 3; bases outside the gene matches: 8. The CDR3 runs to 15 residues. Germline-derived CDR1 and CDR2 are LGHNT and FRNRAP. The CDR3 DNA follows: TGTGCTAGTGGTTCCCTAGTAGGGGGCTACTATGGCTACACCTTC. Its translation: CASGSLVGGYYGYTF.

The chain uses TRBV7-2 and TRBJ2-1; TRBD2 agrees at 8 bases. The ends lost 10 bases at V and 5 bases at J; junction bases unmatched: 1. The CDR3 length is 11 residues. The V gene's germline CDR1 is SGHTA and CDR2 FQGNSA. CDR3 sequence: CATGGHNEQFF. Written as DNA, the CDR3 is TGTGCCACGGGAGGGCACAATGAGCAGTTCTTC.

This rearrangement joins TRBV19 to TRBJ2-6; TRBD1 agrees at 8 bases. The CDR3 consists of 18 residues. Germline CDR1 is LNHDA and CDR2 is SQIVND (reference sequence). V was pared by 3 bases and J by 0 bases, with 7 bases of the junction left unmatched. The CDR3 region is CASSIAGQGSSGANVLTF. CDR3 bases: TGTGCCAGTAGTATCGCAGGACAGGGTAGCTCTGGGGCCAACGTCCTGACTTTC. Full variable domain (missing parts from reference TRBV19 and TRBJ2-6): DGGITQSPKYLFRKEGQNVTLSCEQNLNHDAMYWYRQDPGQGLRLIYYSQIVNDFQKGDIAEGYSVSREKKESFPLTVTSAQKNPTAFYLCASSIAGQGSSGANVLTFGAGSRLTVL.

The J gene is TRBJ2-1, the V gene TRBV11-2; a weak D match, TRBD2 (5 bases). The germline V gene encodes CDR1 SGHAT and CDR2 FQNNGV. V dropped 5 bases and J dropped 9 bases, with 14 bases sitting between them. This CDR3 contains 13 residues. The CDR3 sequence is CASSPRRWGEQFF. The CDR3 bases are TGTGCCAGCAGCCCCCGGAGGTGGGGTGAGCAGTTCTTC. The whole variable domain, filled in from reference TRBV11-2 and TRBJ2-1, reads EAGVAQSPRYKIIEKRQSVAFWCNPISGHATLYWYQQILGQGPKLLIQFQNNGVVDDSQLPKDRFSAERLKGVDSTLKIQPAKLEDSAVYLCASSPRRWGEQFFGPGTRLTVL.

The V call is TRBV7-8, the J call TRBJ2-7, with 9 bases lining up with TRBD1. V trimming: 5 bases; J trimming: 1 base; junction bases outside the gene matches: 9. The CDR3 is 16 amino acids. CDR1 is SGHVS and CDR2 is FQNEAQ in the germline V gene. In nucleotides, the CDR3 is TGTGCCAGCAGCCCTAAGAACAGGGGGCTATCCTACGAGCAGTACGTC. Amino acid sequence: CASSPKNRGLSYEQYV.

J is TRBJ2-7 and V is TRBV6-5, with 7 bases that match TRBD1. This CDR3 is 13 amino acids long. The germline CDR1 and CDR2 sequences are MNHEY and SVGAGI. J gave up 3 bases and V 8 bases, and 7 bases lay outside the gene matches. The CDR3 reads CASSGQFHYEQYV. The CDR3 region has the DNA TGTGCCAGCTCGGGACAGTTCCACTACGAGCAGTACGTC.

V and J are TRBV5-1 and TRBJ1-4; D remains unclear. Trimming removed 1 base at V and 5 bases at J, with 6 bases between. From germline, CDR1 is SGHRS and CDR2 YFSETQ. This CDR3 is 13 amino acids long. The CDR3 DNA reads TGCGCCAGCAGCTTGATTGAAAATGAAAAACTGTTTTTT. It encodes CASSLIENEKLFF.

The chain joins TRBV7-2 to TRBJ1-6; D unclear. The CDR3 spans 18 residues. V was clipped by 1 base and J by 5 bases, with 18 bases between them. Germline V gene lookup returns CDR1 SGHTA and CDR2 FQGNSA. CDR3 sequence reads: CASSLVPGWAGDNSPLHF. Written as DNA, the CDR3 is TGTGCCAGCAGCTTAGTGCCAGGATGGGCCGGAGATAATTCACCCCTCCACTTT.

This clone was observed once. The J gene is TRBJ1-1, the V gene TRBV19; D is unclear. Per the germline V gene, CDR1 is LNHDA and CDR2 is SQIVND (reference sequence). Trimming left V 2 bases short and J 0 bases short, with 7 bases between. The CDR3 covers 14 residues. CDR3: CASSINSMNTEAFF. CDR3 nucleotide sequence: TGTGCCAGTAGTATAAACAGCATGAACACTGAAGCTTTCTTT.

J is TRBJ1-4 and V is TRBV6-1, with 7 bases aligning to TRBD1. V dropped 4 bases and J dropped 0; count of bases not matched to a gene: 17. The CDR3 extends over 20 amino acids. Germline-derived CDR1 and CDR2 are MNHNS and SASEGT. The chain's CDR3 is CASSAYLPPTGNPTNEKLFF. CDR3 nucleotide sequence: TGTGCCAGCAGTGCATACCTCCCGCCGACAGGGAACCCAACTAATGAAAAACTGTTTTTT.

The rearrangement uses TRBV29-1 and TRBJ1-1; TRBD1 matches 7 bases. The germline V gene has CDR1 SQVTM and CDR2 ANQGSEA. The V segment lost 6 bases and the J segment 4 bases; nucleotides outside the gene matches: 8. This CDR3 comprises 13 residues. The DNA of the CDR3 is TGCAGCGTGTGGGCCAGGGGGGCCACTGAAGCTTTCTTT. Translation: CSVWARGATEAFF. Using reference TRBV29-1 and TRBJ1-1 for the parts outside the CDR3, the full variable domain is SAVISQKPSRDICQRGTSLTIQCQVDSQVTMMFWYRQQPGQSLTLIATANQGSEATYESGFVIDKFPISRPNLTFSTLTVSNMSPEDSSIYLCSVWARGATEAFFGQGTRLTVV.

The V gene is TRBV7-8, the J gene TRBJ1-1; 9 positions agree with TRBD1. V shed 5 bases and J 6 bases; nucleotides not matched to a gene: 7. Germline lookup yields CDR1 SGHVS and CDR2 FQNEAQ. The CDR3 consists of 14 residues. CDR3 in DNA: TGTGCCAGCAGCGACCGGGACAGGGCCTCTGAAGCTTTCTTT. Residues: CASSDRDRASEAFF.

In the case of this clone: The sample contains more than one DNA sequence encoding this CDR3. The V call is TRBV13, the J call TRBJ1-5; possible D gene TRBD1, 5 bases. Trimming took 5 bases from V and 2 from J, leaving 10 bases between them. Germline assignment: CDR1 PRHDT and CDR2 FYEKMQ (reference sequence). The CDR3 is 14 amino acids. The CDR3 here is CASSRGRGNQPQHF. DNA for the CDR3: TGTGCCAGCAGCAGGGGAAGGGGCAATCAGCCCCAGCATTTT.

This clone was recorded a few times. J is TRBJ1-3 and V is TRBV6-5, with TRBD1 matching 7 bases. Germline CDR1 is MNHEY and CDR2 is SVGAGI. J gave up 2 bases and V 8 bases, and 6 bases lay outside the gene matches. The CDR3 totals 14 residues. Here the CDR3 reads CASLGRGPGNTIYF. The CDR3 bases are TGTGCCAGCCTTGGGAGGGGGCCTGGAAACACCATATATTTT.

V and J are TRBV5-1 and TRBJ1-2; D is perhaps TRBD1 (6 bases). The CDR3 sequence is 15 residues long. CDR1 and CDR2 from the germline V gene are SGHRS and YFSETQ. V shed 0 bases and J shed 3 bases, with 12 bases lying between them. This CDR3 is CASSLGGGQDYGYTF. The CDR3 region has the DNA TGCGCCAGCAGCTTGGGCGGGGGGCAGGACTATGGCTACACCTTC. The full variable domain, with the rest looked up from reference TRBV5-1 and TRBJ1-2, is KAGVTQTPRYLIKTRGQQVTLSCSPISGHRSVSWYQQTPGQGLQFLFEYFSETQRNKGNFPGRFSGRQFSNSRSEMNVSTLELGDSALYLCASSLGGGQDYGYTFGSGTRLTVV.

The chain combines TRBV27 with TRBJ1-5; TRBD1 matches 7 bases. The length of the CDR3 is 14 residues. V dropped 4 bases and J dropped 4; count of bases not matched to a gene: 4. Germline CDR1 is MNHEY and CDR2 is SMNVEV (reference sequence). CDR3 protein: CASSSGTANQPQHF. CDR3 bases: TGTGCCAGCAGTTCCGGGACAGCTAATCAGCCCCAGCATTTT.

V gene TRBV27 combines with J gene TRBJ2-2; 11 bases align to TRBD2. The CDR3 has 20 residues. Looked up from germline, CDR1 is MNHEY and CDR2 is SMNVEV (reference sequence). Losses at the gene ends were 5 bases for V and 4 bases for J; bases not matched to a gene: 18. CDR3: CASSTPRASGGPPGTGELFF. In DNA form, the CDR3 reads TGTGCCAGCAGTACCCCCAGGGCTAGCGGGGGGCCCCCGGGCACCGGGGAGCTGTTTTTT.

The count of this clone is one. The chain is built from TRBV4-1 and TRBJ2-3, with D tentatively TRBD1 (6 bases). The CDR3 loop spans 15 amino acids. Trimming stripped 1 base from V and 2 bases from J, with 10 bases between. Germline assignment: CDR1 MGHRA and CDR2 YSYEKL. CDR3 sequence: CASSQGTANTDTQYF. Here the CDR3 DNA reads TGCGCCAGCAGCCAAGGGACAGCCAACACAGATACGCAGTATTTT.

This chain connects TRBV5-1 to TRBJ1-2; the D is unclear. This CDR3 is 13 amino acids long. Germline CDR1 reads SGHRS; CDR2 reads YFSETQ. Trimming pared 6 bases from V and 3 bases from J, leaving 12 bases between. CDR3 residues: CASTVRGDYGYTF. The CDR3 coding sequence is TGCGCCAGCACAGTCCGGGGAGACTATGGCTACACCTTC.

V gene TRBV28 combines with J gene TRBJ1-4; D gene unclear. CDR3 length equals 18 residues. Per germline, CDR1 MDHEN and CDR2 SYDVKM. Trimming stripped 6 bases from V and 4 bases from J, with 24 bases between. The CDR3 DNA reads as TGTGCCAGCAGACGATCGGATCTCCATACCCGATTTAATGAAAAACTGTTTTTT. It specifies CASRRSDLHTRFNEKLFF.

V and J are TRBV18 and TRBJ2-5, with a weak D call TRBD1 (6 bases). This CDR3 is built from 12 residues. Trimming removed 3 bases at V and 5 bases at J, with 7 bases between. Per the germline V gene, CDR1 is KGHSH and CDR2 is LQKENI. CDR3 bases: TGTGCCAGCTCACCGGGGGCGGAGACCCAGTACTTC. This gives the protein CASSPGAETQYF.

The chain couples TRBV28 to TRBJ1-2; a possible D gene is TRBD1 (6 bases). CDR3 length: 15 residues. CDR1 and CDR2 (germline): MDHEN, SYDVKM. Trimming left V 11 bases short and J 2 bases short, with 21 bases between. Written as DNA, the CDR3 is TGTGCCGCCCGGAGCAGGGGCAACGGCAACTATGGCTACACCTTC. This codes for CAARSRGNGNYGYTF.

V gene TRBV5-1 combines with J gene TRBJ1-4; 8 nucleotides line up with TRBD1. CDR3 size: 14 residues. CDR1 and CDR2 from the germline V gene are SGHRS and YFSETQ. V dropped 4 bases and J dropped 7; count of bases not matched to a gene: 6. This CDR3 reads CASSVDRVGEKLFF. DNA for the CDR3: TGCGCCAGCAGCGTGGACAGGGTCGGTGAAAAACTGTTTTTT. Supplemented by reference TRBV5-1 and TRBJ1-4, the full variable domain reads KAGVTQTPRYLIKTRGQQVTLSCSPISGHRSVSWYQQTPGQGLQFLFEYFSETQRNKGNFPGRFSGRQFSNSRSEMNVSTLELGDSALYLCASSVDRVGEKLFFGSGTQLSVL.